These 20 T cell receptor beta chains originate from one sample sequenced in a study of T cell responses to AZD1222 COVID-19 vaccine (dated by TCRdb to about 2021). Library preparation employed the immunoSEQ multiplex PCR assay. This is the immuneACCESS table as TCRdb keeps it, with only in-frame sequences that have V and J called. A part of the clones is gone; compared with another copy, unresolved V genes explain less than half, and the rest is unexplained. The sample yields 150,000 to 160,000 clones; 90% to 95% were counted once. The ten largest clones represent less than 1.6% of the sample. This specimen's time point label, interpreted: about 28 days (+/-7) after the second vaccine dose. The sample in question was peripheral blood, obtained 28 days after the second AZD1222 dose. All receptors derive from an adult who received the AZD1222 COVID-19 vaccine.

This chain links TRBV19 with TRBJ1-1; 7 bases align to TRBD1. The CDR3 totals 11 residues. Germline V gene data show CDR1 as LNHDA and CDR2 as SQIVND (reference sequence). The V segment lost 6 bases and the J segment 13 bases; nucleotides outside the gene matches: 8. CDR3 loop: CASSDRDGDFF. The CDR3 bases are TGTGCCAGTAGCGACAGGGATGGGGATTTCTTT.

The chain uses TRBV7-9 and TRBJ2-7; the D gene is possibly TRBD2 (5 bases). CDR3 length equals 12 residues. With 7 bases removed from V and 2 bases from J, the gap between germline ends came to 9 bases. Germline-derived CDR1 and CDR2 are SEHNR and FQNEAQ (reference sequence). This chain's CDR3 is CASTEEAYEQYF. Written as DNA, the CDR3 is TGTGCCAGCACCGAGGAGGCCTACGAGCAGTACTTC. The full variable domain, completed using reference TRBV7-9 and TRBJ2-7, is DTGVSQNPRHKITKRGQNVTFRCDPISEHNRLYWYRQTLGQGPEFLTYFQNEAQLEKSRLLSDRFSAERPKGSFSTLEIQRTEQGDSAMYLCASTEEAYEQYFGPGTRLTVT.

The CDR3 is CASSRQALLYGYTF. As DNA, the CDR3 is TGTGCCAGCAGCAGACAAGCTTTGCTCTATGGCTACACCTTC. The genes are TRBV7-9 and TRBJ1-2, with unresolved D. V was clipped by 5 bases and J by 4 bases, with 14 bases between them. Germline CDR1 and CDR2: SEHNR and FQNEAQ (reference sequence). This CDR3 has 14 amino acids.

This clone turned up a few times. CDR3 amino acids: CASSLEQSSGNTIYF. The CDR3 nucleotides are TGTGCCAGCAGCTTAGAACAGAGCTCTGGAAACACCATATATTTT. The rearrangement uses TRBV11-2 and TRBJ1-3, with D hard to call. Germline V gene data show CDR1 as SGHAT and CDR2 as FQNNGV. The CDR3 is 15 residues long. Trimming removed 0 bases from V and 0 bases from J, with 6 bases in between. Together with reference TRBV11-2 and TRBJ1-3, the CDR3 gives the full variable domain: EAGVAQSPRYKIIEKRQSVAFWCNPISGHATLYWYQQILGQGPKLLIQFQNNGVVDDSQLPKDRFSAERLKGVDSTLKIQPAKLEDSAVYLCASSLEQSSGNTIYFGEGSWLTVV.

The chain carries TRBV18 and TRBJ2-3, with 9 bases fitting TRBD2. The J segment lost 3 bases and the V segment lost 2 bases, leaving 12 bases of the junction unmatched. CDR1 is KGHSH and CDR2 is LQKENI in the germline V gene. This CDR3 spans 18 amino acids. This CDR3 is CASSPIHRGGAGTDTQYF. For the CDR3, the DNA is TGTGCCAGCTCACCAATCCATCGCGGGGGGGCCGGGACAGATACGCAGTATTTT.

This chain joins TRBV6-2 or TRBV6-3 and TRBJ1-2; a weak D match, TRBD1 (6 bases). The CDR3 loop spans 13 amino acids. V lost 6 bases and J 2 bases, leaving 10 bases between the germline ends. The germline gives CDR1 MNHEY, CDR2 SVGEGT. CDR3 nucleotides: TGTGCCAGCAGCCTTCAGGGGAACTATGGCTACACCTTC. This gives the protein CASSLQGNYGYTF.

The J gene is TRBJ2-2, the V gene TRBV6-5, with D perhaps matching TRBD2 (5 bases). The CDR3 covers 16 residues. Germline CDR1 and CDR2: MNHEY and SVGAGI. V lost 0 bases to trimming and J lost 2 bases, with 10 bases between them. CDR3 in amino acids: CASSYSPGRNTGELFF. In DNA form, the CDR3 reads TGTGCCAGCAGTTACTCCCCTGGGAGAAACACCGGGGAGCTGTTTTTT.

The rearrangement joins TRBV30 to TRBJ2-7; D is uncertain. This CDR3 spans 13 amino acids. Between the trimmed V and J ends, which lost 3 bases and 1 base, there was a span of 10 bases. Germline V CDR1 and CDR2: GTSNPN, SVGIG (reference sequence). The CDR3 reads CAWSRQSSYEQYF. The CDR3 DNA reads as TGTGCCTGGAGCCGCCAGAGTTCCTACGAGCAGTACTTC.

The chain joins TRBV5-1 to TRBJ2-1; no clear D gene. The CDR3 runs 14 residues. Per germline, CDR1 SGHRS and CDR2 YFSETQ. The germline V and J ends were trimmed by 4 bases and 8 bases, with 16 bases remaining between them. The CDR3 coding sequence is TGCGCCAGCAGCCTGGGCGGTTCCCCCGATGAGCAGTTCTTC. Translated: CASSLGGSPDEQFF.

V gene TRBV19 combines with J gene TRBJ1-1; tentatively, D is TRBD1 (5 bases). Per the germline V gene, CDR1 is LNHDA and CDR2 is SQIVND (reference sequence). V was shortened by 6 bases and J by 6 bases, with 20 bases between the two germline ends. The CDR3 runs to 15 residues. The CDR3 nucleotides are TGTGCCAGTAGCTATTCCCGGGACCTAGGCCCTGAAGCTTTCTTT. Amino acid sequence: CASSYSRDLGPEAFF.

The gene calls are TRBV1 and TRBJ2-3; no check of the table's D call, TRBD2, against the DNA was made. TRBV1 is a pseudogene locus. The CDR3 is 16 amino acids. The CDR3 DNA reads as TGCACCAGCAGCCAACCCCGGAGCGGGAGTAATGATACGCAGTATTTT. It encodes CTSSQPRSGSNDTQYF.

The chain is built from TRBV19 and TRBJ2-1; a weak D match, TRBD1 (6 bases). CDR3 length: 15 amino acids. Trimming cost V 6 bases and J 0 bases, with 12 bases left between them. Per germline, CDR1 LNHDA and CDR2 SQIVND (reference sequence). The CDR3 DNA follows: TGTGCCAGTAGACTAGACAGGAGCTCCTACAATGAGCAGTTCTTC. It encodes CASRLDRSSYNEQFF.

For this clone: This specimen includes other DNA sequences encoding the same CDR3. This chain joins TRBV27 and TRBJ2-7; the D is unclear. The CDR3 has 11 amino acids. The germline gives CDR1 MNHEY, CDR2 SMNVEV (reference sequence). The V and J ends lost 3 bases and 4 bases respectively, with 4 bases between them. The CDR3 loop is CASSFGYEQYF. CDR3 nucleotides: TGTGCCAGCAGTTTCGGGTACGAGCAGTACTTC.

The chain recombines TRBV5-1 with TRBJ1-2; D is uncertain. The germline CDR1 and CDR2 sequences are SGHRS and YFSETQ. V lost 0 bases to trimming and J lost 10 bases, with 7 bases between them. This CDR3 has 11 residues. The CDR3: CASSLGKDYTF. The CDR3 DNA follows: TGCGCCAGCAGCTTGGGAAAAGACTACACCTTC.

The V and J genes are TRBV6-6 and TRBJ2-7; 7 bases are shared with TRBD1. The CDR3 runs to 13 residues. Germline lookup yields CDR1 MNHNY and CDR2 SVGAGI (reference sequence). The V segment lost 6 bases and the J segment 4 bases; nucleotides outside the gene matches: 6. The DNA for the CDR3 is TGTGCCAGCAGCGAGGGACAGATTTACGAGCAGTACTTC. Its protein product is CASSEGQIYEQYF.

This chain uses TRBV7-6 with TRBJ1-3, with D uncertain. The CDR3 runs to 15 residues. Looked up from germline, CDR1 is SGHVS and CDR2 is FNYEAQ. With 2 bases removed from V and 2 bases from J, the gap between germline ends came to 10 bases. The DNA for the CDR3 is TGTGCCAGCAGCTTAAAGGAGGGAACTGGAAACACCATATATTTT. It codes for CASSLKEGTGNTIYF.

This chain uses TRBV29-1 with TRBJ2-3; 12 positions match TRBD1. This CDR3 contains 15 residues. The V gene's germline CDR1 is SQVTM and CDR2 ANQGSEA. V lost 7 bases, J lost 6 bases, and 11 bases stayed unmatched. CDR3 coding DNA: TGCAGCGCTCAGGGACAGGGGGCGAGGGGGGATACGCAGTATTTT. Its translation: CSAQGQGARGDTQYF.

The gene calls are TRBV18 and TRBJ1-4; maybe TRBD1 (6 bases). The CDR3 has 15 residues. Trimming took off 0 bases at V and 5 bases at J, with 10 bases between the two ends. CDR1 is KGHSH, CDR2 LQKENI, per germline. The CDR3 DNA reads TGTGCCAGCTCACCACCTGACAGGACAAATGAAAAACTGTTTTTT. Translating gives CASSPPDRTNEKLFF.

V and J are TRBV18 and TRBJ1-2; no clear D gene. Trimming took 2 bases from V and 0 from J, leaving 13 bases between them. Germline lookup yields CDR1 KGHSH and CDR2 LQKENI. The CDR3 has 16 residues. The CDR3 DNA reads as TGTGCCAGCTCACCAGCCCGGACCCCTGCTAACTATGGCTACACCTTC. Protein product: CASSPARTPANYGYTF.

The rearrangement joins TRBV27 to TRBJ1-5; the D is unclear. This CDR3 is 15 amino acids long. The germline gives CDR1 MNHEY, CDR2 SMNVEV (reference sequence). The V end lost 2 bases, the J end lost 9 bases, and 17 bases lay between the germline ends. CDR3: CASSLGSPHVTPQHF. The CDR3 region has the DNA TGTGCCAGCAGTTTAGGCAGTCCCCACGTAACGCCCCAGCATTTT.